These 20 T cell receptor beta chains came from one sample sequenced in a study of technical replicates of blood from a few donors. Libraries were prepared by immunoSEQ multiplex PCR; TCRdb keeps only in-frame clonotypes and omits some of them. The table has around 90,000 clones, 94% seen once; the top ten hold 0.39%. The specimen was T cells isolated from PBMCs. The receptors were gathered from a human donor in good health.

The rearrangement links TRBV11-3 to TRBJ2-7, with D possibly matching TRBD2 (5 bases). This CDR3 region has 14 residues. Per germline, CDR1 SGHNT and CDR2 YENEEA. V was clipped by 5 bases and J by 6 bases, with 17 bases between them. CDR3 nucleotide sequence: TGTGCCAGCAGCCGAATAAGAGGGCCTGGCGAGCAGTACTTC. Its translation: CASSRIRGPGEQYF.

This sequence joins TRBV27 and TRBJ1-3; a possible D gene is TRBD1 (5 bases). Trimming removed 3 bases at V and 2 bases at J, with 5 bases between. CDR1 is MNHEY, CDR2 SMNVEV, per germline (reference sequence). The CDR3 runs 13 residues. CDR3 nucleotides: TGTGCCAGCAGTTTGACAGCTGGAAACACCATATATTTT. Its protein is CASSLTAGNTIYF.

The rearrangement uses TRBV9 and TRBJ2-7, with D possibly being TRBD1 (6 bases). The CDR3 loop spans 15 amino acids. The V and J ends lost 2 bases and 2 bases respectively, with 14 bases between them. Germline CDR1 is SGDLS and CDR2 is YYNGEE. The CDR3 loop reads CASSVTGQNAYEQYF. CDR3 nucleotides: TGTGCCAGCAGCGTTACGGGACAAAACGCCTACGAGCAGTACTTC.

V is TRBV10-3 and J is TRBJ1-2, with D tentatively TRBD1 (5 bases). Per germline, CDR1 ENHRY and CDR2 SYGVKD. Trimming shortened V by 2 bases and J by 2 bases, and 9 bases separated the two germline ends. CDR3 length: 14 residues. CDR3 loop: CAISEQGLNYGYTF. As DNA, the CDR3 is TGTGCCATCAGTGAGCAGGGACTGAACTATGGCTACACCTTC.

The CDR3 coding sequence is TGTGCCAGCAGCTTCCTTGGGGGGGAGACCCAGTACTTC. Its protein product is CASSFLGGETQYF. The gene calls are TRBV5-4 and TRBJ2-5, with D perhaps TRBD2 (6 bases). This CDR3 has 13 amino acids. Germline CDR1 SGHNT, CDR2 YYREEE (reference sequence). Trimming removed 2 bases at V and 5 bases at J, with 10 bases between.

The chain recombines TRBV27 with TRBJ2-2; D is unresolved. V lost 3 bases and J 6 bases, leaving 8 bases between the germline ends. The CDR3 has 13 amino acids. Germline CDR1 reads MNHEY; CDR2 reads SMNVEV (reference sequence). Here the CDR3 DNA reads TGTGCCAGCAGTTTCCAGTTATCCGGGGAGCTGTTTTTT. Protein sequence: CASSFQLSGELFF.

This clone has just one count. V usage is TRBV28 and J usage is TRBJ2-7; D is possibly TRBD2 (7 bases). V gave up 7 bases and J gave up 3 bases, with 19 bases separating them. Germline CDR1 is MDHEN and CDR2 is SYDVKM. This CDR3 is 15 amino acids long. The CDR3 loop is CASTSRGGKYYEQYF. CDR3 DNA: TGTGCCAGCACCTCGAGGGGGGGGAAATACTACGAGCAGTACTTC.

J is TRBJ2-5 and V is TRBV6-5, with a tentative D call TRBD1 (6 bases). The CDR3 runs 13 residues. CDR1 and CDR2 from the germline V gene are MNHEY and SVGAGI. Trimming left V 8 bases short and J 7 bases short, with 17 bases between. In DNA, the CDR3 is TGTGCCAGCGGCCGACAGGCTCGAGGGACCCAGTACTTC. Encoded protein: CASGRQARGTQYF.

The chain recombines TRBV21-1 with TRBJ2-7; the table's D call, TRBD2, has no DNA check behind it. TRBV21-1 is a known pseudogene. The CDR3 contains 18 residues. CDR3 in DNA: TGTGCCAGCAGCATTGGAGACGGACTAGCGGGAGTACTTGCCGAGCAGTACTTC. Translated, it gives CASSIGDGLAGVLAEQYF.

The chain recombines TRBV9 with TRBJ1-1, with D possibly being TRBD1 (5 bases). CDR3 length equals 14 residues. CDR1 and CDR2 from the germline V gene are SGDLS and YYNGEE. The ends were cut back, 4 bases at V and 2 bases at J, with 12 bases in the middle. In nucleotides, the CDR3 is TGTGCCAGCAGCCCAGCAGGGCATAACACTGAAGCTTTCTTT. It specifies CASSPAGHNTEAFF.

The V and J genes are TRBV15 and TRBJ2-1; 11 positions agree with TRBD2. J gave up 9 bases and V 5 bases, and 21 bases lay outside the gene matches. The CDR3 contains 19 residues. Looked up from germline, CDR1 is LNHNV and CDR2 is YYDKDF (reference sequence). CDR3 sequence: CATSGPGLAVDSRSTEQFF. CDR3 in DNA: TGTGCCACCAGCGGACCGGGACTAGCGGTCGATTCGAGGTCCACTGAGCAGTTCTTC.

The chain employs TRBV5-4 and TRBJ2-3, with 10 bases identical to TRBD2. Losses at the gene ends were 1 base for V and 6 bases for J; bases not matched to a gene: 5. The CDR3 length is 15 residues. The germline gives CDR1 SGHNT, CDR2 YYREEE (reference sequence). CDR3 in amino acids: CASSLLAGEGDTQYF. CDR3 in DNA: TGTGCCAGCAGCTTGCTAGCGGGAGAAGGGGATACGCAGTATTTT.

J is TRBJ2-7 and V is TRBV27; TRBD1 matches at 9 bases. Trimming removed 0 bases from V and 3 bases from J; junction bases left unmatched: 9. CDR1 is MNHEY and CDR2 is SMNVEV in the germline V gene (reference sequence). The CDR3 covers 17 residues. CDR3 region: CASSLSFFQDRGYEQYF. In nucleotides, the CDR3 is TGTGCCAGCAGTTTATCTTTTTTCCAGGACAGGGGCTACGAGCAGTACTTC.

This chain uses TRBV30 with TRBJ2-2; maybe TRBD1 (6 bases). The CDR3 consists of 15 residues. The V gene's germline CDR1 is GTSNPN and CDR2 SVGIG (reference sequence). The CDR3 DNA is TGTGCTTCCCAATGGGGGACATTGAACACCGGGGAGCTGTTTTTT. It specifies CASQWGTLNTGELFF.

The chain employs TRBV19 and TRBJ2-3; 7 nucleotides align to TRBD2. With V trimmed by 4 bases and J by 4 bases, 5 bases remained unmatched. The CDR3 is 14 amino acids. CDR1 LNHDA and CDR2 SQIVND come from the germline V gene (reference sequence). CDR3 region: CASSKTSIPDTQYF. DNA for the CDR3: TGTGCCAGTAGTAAGACTAGCATTCCAGATACGCAGTATTTT.

This clone was seen once. This chain joins TRBV2 and TRBJ1-2, with D uncertain. The CDR3 spans 13 residues. CDR1 is SNHLY, CDR2 FYNNEI, per germline. V was cut by 9 bases and J by 8 bases, with 19 bases left in between. CDR3 nucleotide sequence: TGTGCCAGTACACCACTCAGCGCCCGGGGCTACACCTTC. Its translation: CASTPLSARGYTF.

This CDR3 is CASSIPTRANTEAFF. The CDR3 bases are TGTGCCAGTAGTATCCCCACGCGGGCAAACACTGAAGCTTTCTTT. The chain carries TRBV19 and TRBJ1-1; no firm D call. The V end was cut by 3 bases, the J end by 2 bases, with 13 bases between. The CDR3 is made up of 15 amino acids. Germline CDR1 and CDR2: LNHDA and SQIVND (reference sequence).

The chain joins TRBV5-4 to TRBJ2-7, with D perhaps TRBD2 (6 bases). Looked up from germline, CDR1 is SGHNT and CDR2 is YYREEE (reference sequence). Trimming shortened V by 0 bases and J by 1 base, and 11 bases separated the two germline ends. CDR3 length equals 15 residues. CDR3 sequence (DNA): TGTGCCAGCAGCTTGGAGCTAGCGAGTTCCTACGAGCAGTACTTC. It specifies CASSLELASSYEQYF.

The chain carries TRBV5-1 and TRBJ1-2; D is unclear. Germline CDR1 SGHRS, CDR2 YFSETQ. V was pared by 5 bases and J by 8 bases, with 22 bases between. The CDR3 length is 15 residues. The CDR3 bases are TGCGCCAGCAGTATTTCGGACTCACACCAGAGGGGCTACACCTTC. Translation gives CASSISDSHQRGYTF.

This sequence joins TRBV6-6 and TRBJ2-2; weak D call: TRBD2 (5 bases). The germline gives CDR1 MNHNY, CDR2 SVGAGI (reference sequence). V was clipped by 8 bases and J by 8 bases, with 12 bases between them. The CDR3 length is 12 residues. The CDR3 DNA reads as TGTGCCAGCCCCTCGGGGTCAGGGGAGCTGTTTTTT. This sequence encodes CASPSGSGELFF.